Below, one TCR beta chain is given with its context. Its antigen remains unknown. The sample comes from a study of vaccination effects on CD4 cells after COVID-19. Study observations and caveats: Cross-reactivity with common cold coronaviruses was shown by only 1 of 255 vaccine-induced clones in healthy vaccinees.

Germline-derived CDR1 and CDR2 are MRHNA and SNTAGT. The V and J ends lost 3 bases and 6 bases respectively, with 12 bases between them. CDR3 length: 14 residues. Clones were read by immunoSEQ multiplex PCR, and TCRdb kept only the in-frame ones, dropping some. The profile shows about 25,000 clones, about 70% of them singletons. Viral peptide pool expansion of antigen-specific CD4+ T cells preceded sequencing in the ViraFEST assay. The culture ran for approximately 10 days before CD4+ T cells were isolated. Two doses of BNT162b2 or mRNA-1273 vaccine were administered to participants. PBMC cultures contained about 2 million cells per well, around 10 IU/ml IL-2 and 10 ug/ml peptides. On both days 3 and 7, half of the culture medium was replaced with IL-2 medium.

The V call is TRBV6-4, the J call TRBJ1-5; maybe TRBD1 (5 bases). This material consisted of CD4+ T cells from PBMCs cultured with SARS-CoV-2 spike peptides, taken after COVID-19 vaccination. This TCR came from a human donor who received a COVID-19 vaccine. CDR3 bases: TGTGCCAGCAGTGAGTGGGGCTCGGGTCAGCCCCAGCATTTT. It is translated as CASSEWGSGQPQHF.